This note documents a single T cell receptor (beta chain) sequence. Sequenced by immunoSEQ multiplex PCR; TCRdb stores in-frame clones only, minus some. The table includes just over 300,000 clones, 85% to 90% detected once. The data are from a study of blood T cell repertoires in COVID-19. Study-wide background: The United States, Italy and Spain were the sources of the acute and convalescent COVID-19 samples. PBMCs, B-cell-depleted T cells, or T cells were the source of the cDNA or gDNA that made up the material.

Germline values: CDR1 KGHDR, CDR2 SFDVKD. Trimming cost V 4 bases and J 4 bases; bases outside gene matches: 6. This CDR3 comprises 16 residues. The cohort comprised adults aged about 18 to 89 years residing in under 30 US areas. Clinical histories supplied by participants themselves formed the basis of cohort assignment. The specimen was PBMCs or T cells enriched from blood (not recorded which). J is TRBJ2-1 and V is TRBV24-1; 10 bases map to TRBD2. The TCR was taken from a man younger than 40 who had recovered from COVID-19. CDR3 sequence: CATSDPGLADYNEQFF. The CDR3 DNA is TGTGCCACCAGTGACCCCGGACTAGCGGATTACAATGAGCAGTTCTTC.